The text below deals with one TCR beta chain. CDR1 SGHTA and CDR2 FQGNSA come from the germline V gene. This CDR3 spans 15 amino acids. Trimming pared 3 bases from V and 0 bases from J, leaving 9 bases between. TCRdb keeps only in-frame clones here, not all; method: immunoSEQ multiplex PCR. This sample has 230,000 or so clones, with about 80% found just once. The entry originates in a study of blood T cell repertoires in COVID-19. Participants came from 20 to 25 US areas, aged roughly 18 to 89 years. V gene TRBV7-2 combines with J gene TRBJ2-1; D perhaps matches TRBD2 (5 bases). Input material: PBMCs or T cells enriched from blood (not recorded which). This sequence was found in a middle-aged man who had recovered from COVID-19. The CDR3 coding sequence is TGTGCCAGCAGCTTTAGCGATAGCTCCTACAATGAGCAGTTCTTC. The encoded protein is CASSFSDSSYNEQFF.